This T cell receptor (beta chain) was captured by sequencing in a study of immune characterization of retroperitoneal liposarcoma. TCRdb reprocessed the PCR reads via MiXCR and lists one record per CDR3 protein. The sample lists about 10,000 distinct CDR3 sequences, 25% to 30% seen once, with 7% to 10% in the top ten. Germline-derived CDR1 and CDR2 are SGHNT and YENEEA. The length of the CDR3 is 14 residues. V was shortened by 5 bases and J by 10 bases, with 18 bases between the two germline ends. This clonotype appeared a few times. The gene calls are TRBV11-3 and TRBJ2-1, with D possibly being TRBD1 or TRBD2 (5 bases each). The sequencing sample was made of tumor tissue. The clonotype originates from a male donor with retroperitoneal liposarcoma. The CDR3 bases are TGTGCCAGCAGCCCCCCCTGGGACCCCTACGAGCAGTTCTTC. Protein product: CASSPPWDPYEQFF.